The rows below give T cell receptor beta chains drawn from one sample of a study of TIL therapy for anti-PD-1-resistant metastatic lung cancer. The repertoire was sequenced with immunoSEQ multiplex PCR; TCRdb's copy has only in-frame clones and lacks some. The profile shows fewer than 25,000 clones, about three quarters of them singletons. Sequenced here: blood, sampled at baseline. Receptor source: a person aged 25-80 years with non-small cell lung cancer. The CDR3 runs from the conserved cysteine through the conserved F or W. The order of the fields is V gene, D gene, clone size, J gene, CDR3 DNA, CDR3 protein. D genes are given only for firm matches. Expanded clones are given a class, and other clones once, few, many or no size at all.

V: TRBV30; D: TRBD2; size: -; J: TRBJ2-1; DNA: TGTGCGGGGGCTAGCGGGACTCACAATGAGCAGTTCTTC; CDR3: CAGASGTHNEQFF
V: TRBV5-1; D: TRBD1; size: -; J: TRBJ1-2; DNA: TGCGCCAGCAGCTTGGGACAGGGTTGGTATGGCTACACCTTC; CDR3: CASSLGQGWYGYTF
V: TRBV2; D: TRBD1; size: -; J: TRBJ2-3; DNA: TGTGCCAGCGATGGCCCGCTCGACAGGGTAGTAGATACGCAGTATTTT; CDR3: CASDGPLDRVVDTQYF
V: TRBV30; D: -; size: once; J: TRBJ1-3; DNA: TGTGCCTGGAAAACTGGGAACACCATATATTTT; CDR3: CAWKTGNTIYF
V: TRBV25-1; D: TRBD1; size: -; J: TRBJ2-5; DNA: TGTGCCAGCACAGACAGGGGGCCCCAAGAGACCCAGTACTTC; CDR3: CASTDRGPQETQYF
V: TRBV6-4; D: -; size: -; J: TRBJ1-5; DNA: TGTGCCAGCAGTGAGTTTCGGGGCAATCAGCCCCAGCATTTT; CDR3: CASSEFRGNQPQHF
V: TRBV2; D: -; size: few; J: TRBJ2-3; DNA: TGTGCCAGCGGGCGACTGGCGCGTACAGATACGCAGTATTTT; CDR3: CASGRLARTDTQYF
V: TRBV6-1; D: TRBD1; size: few; J: TRBJ2-3; DNA: TGTGCCAGCAGTGACCCGGGCAGGGGGGATACGCAGTATTTT; CDR3: CASSDPGRGDTQYF
V: TRBV10-1; D: -; size: -; J: TRBJ1-3; DNA: TGCGCCAGCGGAGGGGTAAACTCTGGAAACACCATATATTTT; CDR3: CASGGVNSGNTIYF
V: TRBV5-1; D: TRBD1; size: -; J: TRBJ2-5; DNA: TGCGCCAGCAGCCTACGGACAGGGCAAGAGACCCAGTACTTC; CDR3: CASSLRTGQETQYF
V: TRBV14; D: TRBD1; size: -; J: TRBJ1-1; DNA: TGTGCCAGCGGAGACAGGGGGTACACTGAAGCTTTCTTT; CDR3: CASGDRGYTEAFF
V: TRBV6-5; D: -; size: -; J: TRBJ2-1; DNA: TGTGCCAGCAGGGCGACCGCCACGAGAAATGAGCAGTTCTTC; CDR3: CASRATATRNEQFF
V: TRBV2; D: TRBD2; size: few; J: TRBJ2-3; DNA: TGTGCCAGCAGCCTGCTAGCGGGGGGTCGTGATACGCAGTATTTT; CDR3: CASSLLAGGRDTQYF
V: TRBV3-1/TRBV3-2; D: TRBD2; size: -; J: TRBJ2-7; DNA: TGTGCCAGCGGCATAGCGGGAGAGGACGAGCAGTACTTC; CDR3: CASGIAGEDEQYF
V: TRBV7-2; D: -; size: -; J: TRBJ2-5; DNA: TGTGCCAGCAGCTCCCGGACAGTCCAAGAGACCCAGTACTTC; CDR3: CASSSRTVQETQYF
V: TRBV2; D: -; size: -; J: TRBJ1-6; DNA: TGTGCCAGCAGATATCAGGGGTACGGGAATTCACCCCTCCACTTT; CDR3: CASRYQGYGNSPLHF
V: TRBV7-7; D: -; size: -; J: TRBJ2-7; DNA: TGTGCCAGCAGCTTACGCCCCATCCAAAGCTACGAGCAGTACTTC; CDR3: CASSLRPIQSYEQYF
V: TRBV24-1; D: -; size: -; J: TRBJ1-1; DNA: TGTGCCACCAGTGAGGGGACGGGGAGTACTGAAGCTTTCTTT; CDR3: CATSEGTGSTEAFF
V: TRBV3-1/TRBV3-2; D: -; size: -; J: TRBJ1-4; DNA: TGTGCCAGCAGCCATTCTGGGCCTGGGCTGTTTTTT; CDR3: CASSHSGPGLFF
V: TRBV4-2; D: TRBD1; size: -; J: TRBJ2-3; DNA: TGTGCCAGCAGCTTGACAGGGGGGTACACAGATACGCAGTATTTT; CDR3: CASSLTGGYTDTQYF
V: TRBV27; D: -; size: -; J: TRBJ1-1; DNA: TGTGCCAGCAGTTTTCAGCCGGTGGCGAACACTGAAGCTTTCTTT; CDR3: CASSFQPVANTEAFF
V: TRBV9; D: -; size: -; J: TRBJ2-3; DNA: TGTGCCAGCAGCGGCCCTGAGCCGGGGGCGGGAGCGGCAGATACGCAGTATTTT; CDR3: CASSGPEPGAGAADTQYF
V: TRBV2; D: -; size: -; J: TRBJ2-7; DNA: TGTGCCAGCACCCTGACAGCCTTTTACGAGCAGTACTTC; CDR3: CASTLTAFYEQYF
V: TRBV10-2; D: -; size: -; J: TRBJ1-5; DNA: TGCGCCAGCAGTGAGCGGGTGGGGGCTCGGCCCCAGCATTTT; CDR3: CASSERVGARPQHF
V: TRBV27; D: TRBD2; size: -; J: TRBJ2-1; DNA: TGTGCCACTAGCGGGAGCTCATACAATGAGCAGTTCTTC; CDR3: CATSGSSYNEQFF
V: TRBV7-6; D: TRBD1; size: few; J: TRBJ1-6; DNA: TGTGCCAGCAGCAAACTACAGGGGGATTATAATTCACCCCTCCACTTT; CDR3: CASSKLQGDYNSPLHF
V: TRBV5-1; D: TRBD1; size: -; J: TRBJ1-2; DNA: TGCGCCAGCAGCCCAGGGGTTGGACAGGATTATGGAGGCTACACCTTC; CDR3: CASSPGVGQDYGGYTF
V: TRBV7-2; D: -; size: -; J: TRBJ1-1; DNA: TGTGCCAGCAGCTTGATTACTCAAAGGGGAGCTTTCTTT; CDR3: CASSLITQRGAFF
V: TRBV30; D: -; size: few; J: TRBJ1-1; DNA: TGTGCCTGGAGTGTACCGTCGGGACCGATGAACACTGAAGCTTTCTTT; CDR3: CAWSVPSGPMNTEAFF
V: TRBV7-8; D: -; size: -; J: TRBJ1-2; DNA: TGTGCCAGCAGCTTAGAGGGGCGGAGTTTCTATGGCTACACCTTC; CDR3: CASSLEGRSFYGYTF
V: TRBV18; D: -; size: -; J: TRBJ2-7; DNA: TGTGCCAGCTCACCACTTCCCACAGCATACGAGCAGTACTTC; CDR3: CASSPLPTAYEQYF
V: TRBV7-9; D: -; size: -; J: TRBJ2-1; DNA: TGTGCCAGCAGCTTAGGAATGGGGCGGGACCGAGGGAATGAGCAGTTCTTC; CDR3: CASSLGMGRDRGNEQFF
V: TRBV4-3; D: -; size: -; J: TRBJ1-2; DNA: TGCGCCAGCAGCCAAGATTACAGGGCCATAACTAACTATGGCTACACCTTC; CDR3: CASSQDYRAITNYGYTF